Below are 26 T cell receptor beta chains sequenced from a single sample in a study of blood T cell repertoires in COVID-19 (dated by TCRdb to about 2020). The library was obtained by the immunoSEQ multiplex PCR assay. In its TCRdb copy, this immuneACCESS table keeps in-frame sequences only and misses some clones. Where compared with another copy, unresolved V genes explain less than half of these, and the others have no known cause. In all, the sample holds approximately 200,000 clones, and just under 90% of those were seen once. The ten largest clones take up less than 1.5% of the sample. The specimen was PBMCs or T cells enriched from blood (not recorded which). The receptors come from a man aged 25 to 45 who had recovered from COVID-19.

CDR3 protein: CASSQQVWGPEDTGELFF. DNA for the CDR3: TGTGCCAGCAGCCAACAGGTGTGGGGCCCCGAAGACACCGGGGAGCTGTTTTTT. The chain joins TRBV7-2 to TRBJ2-2, with TRBD1 as a possible D gene (5 bases). The CDR3 has 18 amino acids. The V gene lost 5 bases and the J gene lost 3 bases, with 22 bases spanning the gap. Germline CDR1 is SGHTA and CDR2 is FQGNSA.

The rearrangement joins TRBV25-1 to TRBJ2-1; 10 bases are shared with TRBD2. The CDR3 sequence is 14 residues long. V shed 6 bases, J shed 6 bases, and the junction held 5 bases outside the gene matches. CDR1 MGHDK and CDR2 SYGVNS come from the germline V gene. The CDR3 coding sequence is TGTGCCAGCAGACCTAGCGGGAGAAGCAATGAGCAGTTCTTC. This gives the protein CASRPSGRSNEQFF.

J is TRBJ2-2 and V is TRBV19; the match to TRBD2 covers 7 bases. Trimming at V came to 4 bases and at J to 5 bases, leaving 4 bases not matched to a gene. The V gene's germline CDR1 is LNHDA and CDR2 SQIVND (reference sequence). This CDR3 has 14 residues. This CDR3 reads CASSRGEGTGELFF. For the CDR3, the DNA is TGTGCCAGTAGTAGGGGGGAGGGAACCGGGGAGCTGTTTTTT.

In this sample, this clone turned up once. The chain has TRBV5-4 and TRBJ2-7; 12 nucleotides match TRBD2. Trimming took 5 bases from V and 3 from J; bases not matched to a gene: 9. This CDR3 comprises 16 residues. Germline CDR1 SGHNT, CDR2 YYREEE (reference sequence). CDR3 in amino acids: CASSPPLTSGSYEQYF. In nucleotides, the CDR3 is TGTGCCAGCAGTCCCCCACTGACTAGCGGGAGCTACGAGCAGTACTTC.

The chain uses TRBV18 and TRBJ2-7; D perhaps matches TRBD2 (5 bases). The V end was cut by 5 bases, the J end by 1 base, with 12 bases between. Germline CDR1 and CDR2: KGHSH and LQKENI. The CDR3 has 14 residues. CDR3 sequence: CASSTSGISYEQYF. CDR3 coding DNA: TGTGCCAGCTCAACTAGTGGTATATCCTACGAGCAGTACTTC.

The chain recombines TRBV27 with TRBJ2-7; 7 nucleotides line up with TRBD1. The CDR3 length is 14 residues. Losses at the gene ends were 2 bases for V and 1 base for J; bases not matched to a gene: 2. The germline gives CDR1 MNHEY, CDR2 SMNVEV (reference sequence). The CDR3 here is CASSLGGQSYEQYF. The DNA for the CDR3 is TGTGCCAGCAGTTTAGGGGGACAGTCCTACGAGCAGTACTTC.

The J gene is TRBJ1-6, the V gene TRBV9; D gene ambiguous. This CDR3 spans 14 amino acids. Trimming took off 2 bases at V and 4 bases at J, with 7 bases between the two ends. From germline, CDR1 is SGDLS and CDR2 YYNGEE. The CDR3 sequence is CASSVAGYNSPLHF. The CDR3 DNA follows: TGTGCCAGCAGCGTTGCGGGATATAATTCACCCCTCCACTTT.

The chain joins TRBV7-9 to TRBJ1-4; 7 nucleotides agree with TRBD1. CDR3 size: 15 residues. After removal of 2 bases from V and 8 bases from J, the junction contained 8 bases not matched to a gene. Looked up from germline, CDR1 is SEHNR and CDR2 is FQNEAQ (reference sequence). The CDR3 region is CASSLRTGAGEKLFF. CDR3 in DNA: TGTGCCAGCAGCTTACGTACAGGGGCAGGGGAAAAACTGTTTTTT.

The chain uses TRBV18 and TRBJ2-7; D gene ambiguous. The ends were cut back, 6 bases at V and 3 bases at J, with 21 bases in the middle. Germline CDR1 is KGHSH and CDR2 is LQKENI. CDR3 size: 16 residues. The CDR3 protein is CASSGSPERLNYEQYF. DNA of the CDR3: TGTGCCAGCTCCGGTTCCCCCGAGCGCTTGAACTACGAGCAGTACTTC.

This clone was observed a handful of times. The chain is built from TRBV27 and TRBJ1-1; possible D gene TRBD1, 5 bases. In germline, CDR1 is MNHEY, CDR2 SMNVEV (reference sequence). This CDR3 comprises 15 residues. V gave up 4 bases and J gave up 0 bases, with 12 bases separating them. The chain's CDR3 is CASSSRQTMNTEAFF. The CDR3 nucleotides read TGTGCCAGCAGTTCTCGACAGACGATGAACACTGAAGCTTTCTTT.

V and J are TRBV9 and TRBJ1-1, with D perhaps TRBD1 (5 bases). V dropped 1 base and J dropped 1 base, with 11 bases sitting between them. This CDR3 is built from 15 residues. Per germline, CDR1 SGDLS and CDR2 YYNGEE. DNA of the CDR3: TGTGCCAGCAGCGTATGGGGCGATCCGAACACTGAAGCTTTCTTT. Its translation: CASSVWGDPNTEAFF.

The gene calls are TRBV28 and TRBJ2-3, with 7 bases lining up with TRBD2. This CDR3 is built from 15 residues. Germline V gene sequence: CDR1 MDHEN, CDR2 SYDVKM. V trimming: 6 bases; J trimming: 7 bases; junction bases outside the gene matches: 13. The CDR3 region is CASSSEGAGRNTQYF. The CDR3 DNA sequence: TGTGCCAGCAGCTCCGAGGGAGCGGGGCGAAATACGCAGTATTTT. Full variable domain (remainder filled in from reference TRBV28 and TRBJ2-3): DVKVTQSSRYLVKRTGEKVFLECVQDMDHENMFWYRQDPGLGLRLIYFSYDVKMKEKGDIPEGYSVSREKKERFSLILESASTNQTSMYLCASSSEGAGRNTQYFGPGTRLTVL.

The V and J genes are TRBV5-1 and TRBJ2-7; D might be TRBD1 (5 bases). CDR3 length: 13 amino acids. Germline assignment: CDR1 SGHRS and CDR2 YFSETQ. Trimming took 5 bases from V and 2 from J, leaving 11 bases between them. DNA of the CDR3: TGCGCCAGCAGAGACAGTGATCCCTACGAGCAGTACTTC. Encoded protein: CASRDSDPYEQYF.

The rearrangement joins TRBV7-2 to TRBJ1-2; TRBD1 matches 10 bases. The germline V gene encodes CDR1 SGHTA and CDR2 FQGNSA. The CDR3 totals 19 residues. The V segment lost 5 bases and the J segment 4 bases; nucleotides outside the gene matches: 19. Written as DNA, the CDR3 is TGTGCCAGCAGCCCACGGTGGGGTTGGGACAGGGGACAGGGCTATGGCTACACCTTC. This sequence encodes CASSPRWGWDRGQGYGYTF.

J is TRBJ2-1 and V is TRBV11-2, with 10 bases identical to TRBD2. Losses at the gene ends were 1 base for V and 12 bases for J; bases not matched to a gene: 9. The CDR3 contains 15 residues. CDR1 SGHAT and CDR2 FQNNGV come from the germline V gene. Here the CDR3 reads CASSLGRPLAGGQFF. CDR3 sequence (DNA): TGTGCCAGCAGCTTAGGACGACCCTTAGCGGGGGGGCAGTTCTTC.

The V call is TRBV7-8, the J call TRBJ2-7; TRBD1 is a possible D gene (5 bases). Germline V gene sequence: CDR1 SGHVS, CDR2 FQNEAQ. The CDR3 covers 14 residues. Trimming removed 0 bases from V and 3 bases from J, with 9 bases in between. CDR3 residues: CASSLATQGYEQYF. The CDR3 DNA follows: TGTGCCAGCAGCTTAGCGACTCAGGGCTACGAGCAGTACTTC.

This chain connects TRBV4-3 to TRBJ1-1, with TRBD1 matching over 7 bases. The CDR3 is made up of 14 amino acids. The J segment lost 3 bases and the V segment lost 4 bases, leaving 5 bases of the junction unmatched. The germline V gene encodes CDR1 LGHNA and CDR2 YSLEER. The CDR3 region is CASSPDTGDTEAFF. The CDR3 coding sequence is TGCGCCAGCAGCCCGGACACAGGGGACACTGAAGCTTTCTTT.

The chain is built from TRBV27 and TRBJ2-1; unclear D gene. The V gene's germline CDR1 is MNHEY and CDR2 SMNVEV (reference sequence). The CDR3 covers 13 residues. V dropped 3 bases and J dropped 0 bases, with 3 bases sitting between them. In nucleotides, the CDR3 is TGTGCCAGCAGTTTCCGCTCCTACAATGAGCAGTTCTTC. Translation gives CASSFRSYNEQFF.

This clone occurred once. The chain has TRBV9 and TRBJ2-3; D is perhaps TRBD1 (6 bases). The length of the CDR3 is 18 residues. Germline assignment: CDR1 SGDLS and CDR2 YYNGEE. With 3 bases removed from V and 0 bases from J, the gap between germline ends came to 20 bases. The CDR3, as DNA: TGTGCCAGCAGCGGCCGGGACAAGAAACTTTTGAGCACAGATACGCAGTATTTT. This sequence encodes CASSGRDKKLLSTDTQYF.

V gene TRBV5-4 combines with J gene TRBJ2-7, with 10 bases lining up with TRBD1. The CDR3 contains 14 residues. Germline-derived CDR1 and CDR2 are SGHNT and YYREEE (reference sequence). Losses at the gene ends were 7 bases for V and 5 bases for J; bases not matched to a gene: 9. This CDR3 reads CASSGQGVRDEQYF. The CDR3 nucleotides are TGTGCCAGCTCCGGACAGGGGGTCCGGGACGAGCAGTACTTC.

The rearrangement uses TRBV5-5 and TRBJ1-1; D is ambiguous. Per germline, CDR1 SGHKS and CDR2 YYEKEE (reference sequence). CDR3 size: 14 residues. V gave up 4 bases and J gave up 1 base, with 11 bases separating them. This CDR3 is CASSLEPGNTEAFF. As DNA, the CDR3 is TGTGCCAGCAGCCTTGAGCCAGGGAACACTGAAGCTTTCTTT.

The chain is built from TRBV3-1 (or the pseudogene TRBV3-2) and TRBJ2-1, with 12 nucleotides matching TRBD2. The CDR3 is made up of 16 amino acids. The V gene end was trimmed by 4 bases and the J gene end by 5 bases; junction bases not matched to a gene: 6. Per germline, CDR1 LGHDT and CDR2 YNNKEL (reference sequence). CDR3 sequence: CASSPRLAGVNNEQFF. The CDR3 DNA reads as TGTGCCAGCAGCCCCCGACTAGCGGGAGTAAACAATGAGCAGTTCTTC.

The chain recombines TRBV28 with TRBJ2-2; D perhaps matches TRBD1 (7 bases). Trimming pared 8 bases from V and 1 base from J, leaving 20 bases between. From germline, CDR1 is MDHEN and CDR2 SYDVKM. CDR3 length equals 17 residues. The CDR3 bases are TGTGCCAGCCGGGTGGCTGCGGGACAGATGAACACCGGGGAGCTGTTTTTT. This sequence encodes CASRVAAGQMNTGELFF.

The V gene is TRBV5-1, the J gene TRBJ2-2; 7 bases map to TRBD1. CDR3 length equals 15 residues. J was trimmed by 4 bases and V by 4 bases; bases with no gene match: 7. Germline-derived CDR1 and CDR2 are SGHRS and YFSETQ. CDR3 in amino acids: CASSIEYRGTGELFF. The CDR3 nucleotides are TGCGCCAGCAGCATTGAGTACAGGGGCACCGGGGAGCTGTTTTTT.

V and J are TRBV18 and TRBJ2-7, with D possibly TRBD2 on 6 matching bases. The CDR3 length is 13 residues. The germline V and J ends were trimmed by 3 bases and 6 bases, with 12 bases remaining between them. Germline CDR1 reads KGHSH; CDR2 reads LQKENI. Written as DNA, the CDR3 is TGTGCCAGCTCACCGGTTAGCGGTGGCGAGCAGTACTTC. Translating gives CASSPVSGGEQYF.

This chain connects TRBV5-4 to TRBJ1-5; D gene ambiguous. V was clipped by 4 bases and J by 7 bases, with 12 bases between them. Germline-derived CDR1 and CDR2 are SGHNT and YYREEE (reference sequence). The length of the CDR3 is 13 residues. The CDR3 is CASSRGGEQPQHF. DNA for the CDR3: TGTGCCAGCAGCCGGGGTGGGGAACAGCCCCAGCATTTT.